The 15 T cell receptor beta chains below all came from one sample that was sequenced in a study of blood T cell repertoires in COVID-19. Assay: immunoSEQ multiplex PCR; the TCRdb copy retains only in-frame clones and omits some. Altogether about 63,000 clones are present, about 86% being singletons, with the ten largest covering 12%. Sequencing was done on a sample of peripheral blood. These receptors were collected from a human donor in a cohort sampled during active COVID-19.

V is TRBV4-1 and J is TRBJ1-1; TRBD1 matches 9 bases. Germline V lookup: CDR1 MGHRA, CDR2 YSYEKL. The CDR3 has 15 residues. Germline trimming cut 4 bases from V and 5 bases from J; bases unmatched to any gene: 8. The CDR3 bases are TGCGCCAGCAGCCTCCGGGGGACAGGGAAGACTGAAGCTTTCTTT. It encodes CASSLRGTGKTEAFF.

V usage is TRBV5-4 and J usage is TRBJ1-4; weak D call: TRBD1 (5 bases). The V and J ends lost 0 bases and 8 bases respectively, with 11 bases between them. Germline CDR1 is SGHNT and CDR2 is YYREEE (reference sequence). This CDR3 comprises 14 residues. The DNA of the CDR3 is TGTGCCAGCAGCTTGGGGGGGGTGAAAGAAAAACTGTTTTTT. This translates into CASSLGGVKEKLFF.

The DNA of the CDR3 is TGTGCCAGCTCACCTCTGGAGGGGGCCAAAAACATTCAGTACTTC. It specifies CASSPLEGAKNIQYF. The chain recombines TRBV18 with TRBJ2-4; TRBD2 might be the D (6 bases). The CDR3 is made up of 15 amino acids. The V gene lost 3 bases and the J gene lost 1 base, with 10 bases spanning the gap. Germline-derived CDR1 and CDR2 are KGHSH and LQKENI. Full variable domain (outside the CDR3, taken from reference TRBV18 and TRBJ2-4): NAGVMQNPRHLVRRRGQEARLRCSPMKGHSHVYWYRQLPEEGLKFMVYLQKENIIDESGMPKERFSAEFPKEGPSILRIQQVVRGDSAAYFCASSPLEGAKNIQYFGAGTRLSVL.

The rearrangement uses TRBV6-5 and TRBJ1-1; 7 nucleotides line up with TRBD1. This CDR3 is 15 amino acids long. CDR1 and CDR2 (germline): MNHEY, SVGAGI. The trim removed 6 bases at V and 3 bases at J, leaving 10 bases unmatched. The CDR3 loop reads CASRGRGASDTEAFF. CDR3 DNA: TGTGCCAGCAGGGGCAGGGGGGCTTCTGACACTGAAGCTTTCTTT.

The V call is TRBV11-2, the J call TRBJ2-3, with 10 bases fitting TRBD2. In germline, CDR1 is SGHAT, CDR2 FQNNGV. This CDR3 is built from 16 residues. Trimming cost V 3 bases and J 2 bases; bases outside gene matches: 5. In DNA, the CDR3 is TGTGCCAGCAGCTTGGGTAGCGGGGGGCCCACAGATACGCAGTATTTT. It encodes CASSLGSGGPTDTQYF.

This clone was seen a single time. The V call is TRBV24-1, the J call TRBJ2-7, with TRBD1 identical over 10 bases. The CDR3 runs 17 residues. Germline values: CDR1 KGHDR, CDR2 SFDVKD. V shed 4 bases, J shed 2 bases, and the junction held 10 bases outside the gene matches. CDR3 DNA: TGTGCCACCAGTGACCCTAAGACAGGGGGCGAAACCTACGAGCAGTACTTC. Protein sequence: CATSDPKTGGETYEQYF.

A single count supports this clone. The chain carries TRBV7-9 and TRBJ2-7, with 7 positions matching TRBD2. CDR3 size: 12 residues. V was clipped by 6 bases and J by 7 bases; unmatched bases: 6. Germline V gene data show CDR1 as SEHNR and CDR2 as FQNEAQ (reference sequence). The CDR3 nucleotides are TGTGCCAGCAGTGGGAGGGAAAGGGAGCAGTACTTC. Protein product: CASSGREREQYF.

This chain joins TRBV19 and TRBJ1-5; 10 bases line up with TRBD1. The trim removed 7 bases at V and 6 bases at J, leaving 9 bases unmatched. Germline CDR1 reads LNHDA; CDR2 reads SQIVND (reference sequence). This CDR3 spans 15 amino acids. CDR3 in DNA: TGTGCCAGTACCACCGGACAGGGGGTAAGTCAGCCCCAGCATTTT. Translation: CASTTGQGVSQPQHF.

The rearrangement uses TRBV3-1 (or the pseudogene TRBV3-2) and TRBJ2-3; D ambiguous. There are 13 residues in the CDR3. CDR1 is LGHDT and CDR2 is YNNKEL in the germline V gene (reference sequence). V lost 1 base to trimming and J lost 6 bases, with 8 bases between them. CDR3 sequence reads: CASSQALLDTQYF. In DNA, the CDR3 is TGTGCCAGCAGCCAAGCTTTGTTGGATACGCAGTATTTT.

The gene calls are TRBV6-5 and TRBJ1-3; D is uncertain. Germline assignment: CDR1 MNHEY and CDR2 SVGAGI. This CDR3 is built from 14 residues. V was cut by 2 bases and J by 1 base, with 6 bases left in between. Written as DNA, the CDR3 is TGTGCCAGCAGTTACGGGAGTTCTGGAAACACCATATATTTT. Its protein product is CASSYGSSGNTIYF.

The genes are TRBV5-1 and TRBJ2-6; perhaps TRBD2 as D (5 bases). This CDR3 has 16 residues. Germline V gene data show CDR1 as SGHRS and CDR2 as YFSETQ. Trimming took 6 bases from V and 3 from J, leaving 16 bases between them. The CDR3, as DNA: TGCGCCAGCACTAGCTGGACGGGGTTTGGGGCCAACGTCCTGACTTTC. This encodes CASTSWTGFGANVLTF. The full variable domain, its missing parts supplied by reference TRBV5-1 and TRBJ2-6, is KAGVTQTPRYLIKTRGQQVTLSCSPISGHRSVSWYQQTPGQGLQFLFEYFSETQRNKGNFPGRFSGRQFSNSRSEMNVSTLELGDSALYLCASTSWTGFGANVLTFGAGSRLTVL.

The J gene is TRBJ2-7, the V gene TRBV3-1 (or the pseudogene TRBV3-2); D uncertain. The CDR3 length is 14 residues. Germline V gene lookup returns CDR1 LGHDT and CDR2 YNNKEL (reference sequence). Trimming cost V 4 bases and J 0 bases, with 10 bases left between them. The CDR3 spells CASSRFIASYEQYF. DNA of the CDR3: TGTGCCAGCAGCCGTTTTATAGCCTCCTACGAGCAGTACTTC.

J is TRBJ2-7 and V is TRBV6-5, with D tentatively TRBD2 (6 bases). The CDR3 runs 15 residues. Germline V CDR1 and CDR2: MNHEY, SVGAGI. V was pared by 5 bases and J by 6 bases, with 20 bases between. CDR3 sequence: CASSHGTQPIVEQYF. The CDR3 DNA sequence: TGTGCCAGCAGTCATGGGACTCAACCGATAGTCGAGCAGTACTTC.

This chain joins TRBV6-5 and TRBJ1-5; 8 positions agree with TRBD1. Germline V CDR1 and CDR2: MNHEY, SVGAGI. This CDR3 is built from 16 residues. After removal of 0 bases from V and 7 bases from J, the junction contained 8 bases not matched to a gene. The CDR3 DNA reads as TGTGCCAGCAGTTACTCGAACAGGGGGATTGGACAGCCCCAGCATTTT. It is translated as CASSYSNRGIGQPQHF.

The rearrangement uses TRBV29-1 and TRBJ1-2; D is possibly TRBD1 (5 bases). Per the germline V gene, CDR1 is SQVTM and CDR2 is ANQGSEA. The CDR3 covers 12 residues. V was clipped by 5 bases and J by 8 bases, with 15 bases between them. This chain's CDR3 is CSVPKGAKGYTF. DNA for the CDR3: TGCAGCGTTCCAAAAGGGGCCAAGGGCTACACCTTC.